The text below deals with one TCR beta chain. Trimming cost V 8 bases and J 4 bases, with 18 bases left between them. This CDR3 spans 14 amino acids. Germline V gene data show CDR1 as LNHDA and CDR2 as SQIVND (reference sequence). This record comes from a study of blood T cell repertoires in COVID-19. Study-wide background: T cells, B-cell-depleted T cells, or PBMCs provided the cDNA or gDNA that served as material.

Residents of 20 to 25 US areas, aged roughly 18 to 89 years, made up the participants. Self-reported history from a screening survey and questionnaire set each donor's cohort. The repertoire was sequenced with immunoSEQ multiplex PCR; TCRdb's copy has only in-frame clones and lacks some. The sample shows 150,000 or so clones, roughly 84% of them seen only once. The TCR originated in a woman between 50 and 59 years old who had been exposed to COVID-19. The sequenced material came from PBMCs or T cells enriched from blood (not recorded which). The chain links TRBV19 to TRBJ2-7, with D possibly being TRBD1 (6 bases). CDR3: CASQDYRARYEQYF. The CDR3 nucleotides read TGTGCCAGTCAGGATTACAGGGCCAGATACGAGCAGTACTTC. Full variable domain (rest looked up from reference TRBV19 and TRBJ2-7): DGGITQSPKYLFRKEGQNVTLSCEQNLNHDAMYWYRQDPGQGLRLIYYSQIVNDFQKGDIAEGYSVSREKKESFPLTVTSAQKNPTAFYLCASQDYRARYEQYFGPGTRLTVT.